One and the same sample provided the 5 T cell receptor beta chains below, sequenced in a study of technical replicates of blood from several donors. Generated by immunoSEQ multiplex PCR, the TCRdb table keeps only in-frame clones and is missing some. The repertoire holds about 79,000 clones, with approximately 94% as singletons. Sequencing was performed on T cells isolated from PBMCs. Receptors originate from a human donor in good health.

The chain recombines TRBV5-1 with TRBJ2-7; maybe TRBD1 (6 bases). Germline-derived CDR1 and CDR2 are SGHRS and YFSETQ. The CDR3 sequence is 14 residues long. V lost 2 bases and J lost 3, with 12 bases in between. The CDR3 DNA reads TGCGCCAGCAGCTTAGACAGGACCTTCTACGAGCAGTACTTC. Protein: CASSLDRTFYEQYF.

V is TRBV10-3 and J is TRBJ2-3; 11 bases map to TRBD1. The CDR3 runs to 15 residues. Germline CDR1 is ENHRY and CDR2 is SYGVKD. The V segment lost 2 bases and the J segment 6 bases; nucleotides outside the gene matches: 4. CDR3 sequence reads: CAISERTGGLDTQYF. The CDR3 DNA sequence: TGTGCCATCAGTGAGCGGACAGGGGGCTTGGATACGCAGTATTTT.

This rearrangement joins TRBV6-5 to TRBJ2-1, with TRBD1 matching 7 bases. V lost 5 bases to trimming and J lost 7 bases; unmatched junction nucleotides: 2. Germline lookup yields CDR1 MNHEY and CDR2 SVGAGI. CDR3 length: 12 amino acids. CDR3 protein: CASSPGGNEQFF. The CDR3, as DNA: TGTGCCAGCAGTCCAGGGGGTAATGAGCAGTTCTTC.

The rearrangement joins TRBV28 to TRBJ2-1, with TRBD2 as a possible D gene (6 bases). The CDR3 contains 11 residues. The V end lost 6 bases, the J end lost 16 bases, and 16 bases lay between the germline ends. CDR1 and CDR2 (germline): MDHEN, SYDVKM. CDR3 in DNA: TGTGCCAGCAGCAAGACTAGGGTGGTATTCTTC. Its protein product is CASSKTRVVFF.

V usage is TRBV6-5 and J usage is TRBJ1-2; D may be TRBD1 (6 bases). The CDR3 loop spans 15 amino acids. V gave up 4 bases and J gave up 4 bases, with 16 bases separating them. The V gene's germline CDR1 is MNHEY and CDR2 SVGAGI. This CDR3 reads CASSFQQGSFYGYTF. CDR3 nucleotides: TGTGCCAGCAGTTTTCAACAGGGATCGTTCTATGGCTACACCTTC.